Listed below are T cell receptor beta chains from one sample, sequenced in a study of T cell clones after liver transplantation. Profiled with immunoSEQ multiplex PCR; TCRdb holds only in-frame clones, not every one. The table has 50,000 to 55,000 clones, 55% to 85% seen once. Sequences were derived from CD4+ T cells from blood, sampled 54 months after liver transplant. Every receptor here comes from a human patient who received a liver transplant. A share of the T cells may be of graft donor origin. CDR3s include the opening cysteine and the closing phenylalanine or tryptophan. A D gene is named only where the DNA matches it firmly. Clone size, where shown, is once, few, many, or a class for clones that have expanded.

D: NA; size: NA; V: TRBV11-2; J: TRBJ2-7; DNA: TGTGCCAGCAGCTCAATGGGGACGGGAACCTACGAGCAGTACTTC; CDR3: CASSSMGTGTYEQYF
D: NA; size: NA; V: TRBV19; J: TRBJ2-7; DNA: TGTGCCAGTAGTATAGTGTTCCGGCAGAACATTCCCTACGAGCAGTACTTC; CDR3: CASSIVFRQNIPYEQYF
D: NA; size: NA; V: TRBV5-1; J: TRBJ1-4; DNA: TGCGCCAGCAGCTCCGGAGTTAGGGGGACTAATGAAAAACTGTTTTTT; CDR3: CASSSGVRGTNEKLFF
D: TRBD2; size: NA; V: TRBV19; J: TRBJ2-3; DNA: TGTGCCAGTAGTATGGGACTGAGCGGGGGGTTAGATACGCAGTATTTT; CDR3: CASSMGLSGGLDTQYF
D: TRBD1; size: NA; V: TRBV11-2; J: TRBJ1-2; DNA: TGTGCCAGCAGCTTCTGGGGGTATGGACAGGGGGCAAGTGGCTACACCTTC; CDR3: CASSFWGYGQGASGYTF
D: NA; size: once; V: TRBV18; J: TRBJ2-2; DNA: TGTGCCAGCTCGGTATCAGGACCACCGAACACCGGGGAGCTGTTTTTT; CDR3: CASSVSGPPNTGELFF
D: TRBD1; size: NA; V: TRBV29-1; J: TRBJ1-5; DNA: TGCAGCGTCGGCGACAGGGACAATCAGCCCCAGCATTTT; CDR3: CSVGDRDNQPQHF
D: TRBD1; size: NA; V: TRBV2; J: TRBJ2-5; DNA: TGTGCCAGCATTACCGGGACAGGGGGCAGGGCAGAGACCCAGTACTTC; CDR3: CASITGTGGRAETQYF
D: NA; size: NA; V: TRBV7-6; J: TRBJ2-5; DNA: TGTGCCAGCAGCCAAAAAGAGACCCAGTACTTC; CDR3: CASSQKETQYF
D: NA; size: once; V: TRBV28; J: TRBJ1-2; DNA: TGTGCCAGCCGACAGGCCACGTATGGCTACACCTTC; CDR3: CASRQATYGYTF
D: NA; size: once; V: TRBV5-1; J: TRBJ2-6; DNA: TGCTCCTCCAGCGCGAGCTCTGGGGCCAACGTCCTGACTTTC; CDR3: CSSSASSGANVLTF
D: NA; size: NA; V: TRBV19; J: TRBJ1-3; DNA: TGTGCCAGTAGGAAAATGGACAGCTCTGGAAACACCATATATTTT; CDR3: CASRKMDSSGNTIYF
D: NA; size: NA; V: TRBV19; J: TRBJ1-2; DNA: TGTGCCAGTAGTATCCCTGGGACGGCCAACTATGGCTACACCTTC; CDR3: CASSIPGTANYGYTF
D: NA; size: few; V: TRBV5-6; J: TRBJ1-5; DNA: TGTGCCAGCAGCACAACAGCTAATCAGCCCCAGCATTTT; CDR3: CASSTTANQPQHF
D: NA; size: NA; V: TRBV28; J: TRBJ2-2; DNA: TGTGCCTGCATGGGGAGTAACACCGGGGAGCTGTTTTTT; CDR3: CACMGSNTGELFF
D: NA; size: few; V: TRBV14; J: TRBJ2-5; DNA: TGTGCCAGCAGCTCCGGACGGTGGGAGACCCAGTACTTC; CDR3: CASSSGRWETQYF
D: NA; size: few; V: TRBV12-5; J: TRBJ1-5; DNA: TGTGCTAGTGGTTTGGTCCAGGGGAGTGGGGGCAATCAGCCCCAGCATTTT; CDR3: CASGLVQGSGGNQPQHF
D: TRBD1; size: NA; V: TRBV7-2; J: TRBJ2-1; DNA: TGTGCCAGCAGCTTAGGGACAGGGTCGGGTGAGCAGTTCTTC; CDR3: CASSLGTGSGEQFF
D: NA; size: NA; V: TRBV19; J: TRBJ2-6; DNA: TGTGCCAGTAGCCCAGCGGGCCAGGGGTCTGGGGCCAACGTCCTGACTTTC; CDR3: CASSPAGQGSGANVLTF
D: TRBD1; size: NA; V: TRBV11-1; J: TRBJ2-1; DNA: TGTGCCAGCACCCAAGGGACAGGGAATGAGCAGTTCTTC; CDR3: CASTQGTGNEQFF
D: NA; size: few; V: TRBV6-6; J: TRBJ1-6; DNA: TGTGCCAGCAGTTACGAACCCCTCTATAATTCACCCCTCCACTTT; CDR3: CASSYEPLYNSPLHF
D: TRBD2; size: NA; V: TRBV14; J: TRBJ2-2; DNA: TGTGCCAGCAGCCGTACTAGCGCCGCGAACACCGGGGAGCTGTTTTTT; CDR3: CASSRTSAANTGELFF
D: NA; size: NA; V: TRBV30; J: TRBJ2-2; DNA: TGTGCCTGGACCCGCCGAAGGGGGCTCCGGGGGACCGGGGAGCTGTTTTTT; CDR3: CAWTRRRGLRGTGELFF
D: TRBD1; size: NA; V: TRBV28; J: TRBJ1-1; DNA: TGTGCCAGCGGACTCACGGCAGGGGGCGAAGCTTTCTTT; CDR3: CASGLTAGGEAFF
D: NA; size: NA; V: TRBV9; J: TRBJ2-7; DNA: TGTGCCAGCAGCGTAGGGGCAGGACCTTACGAGCAGTACTTC; CDR3: CASSVGAGPYEQYF
D: TRBD2; size: NA; V: TRBV9; J: TRBJ2-7; DNA: TGTGCCAGCAGTGAACTAGCGGGGGGCCTCGCTCGCGAGCAGTACTTC; CDR3: CASSELAGGLAREQYF
D: NA; size: NA; V: TRBV19; J: TRBJ1-1; DNA: TGTGCCAGTAGTATAGCCAGGGTGGAGAACACTGAAGCTTTCTTT; CDR3: CASSIARVENTEAFF
D: NA; size: NA; V: TRBV5-1; J: TRBJ2-5; DNA: TGCGCCAGCAGCTCGGCCAGGGGGGTCCAAGAGACCCAGTACTTC; CDR3: CASSSARGVQETQYF
D: NA; size: NA; V: TRBV5-4; J: TRBJ1-1; DNA: TGTGCCAGCAGCAGTAGACAGAATAGGCACACTGAAGCTTTCTTT; CDR3: CASSSRQNRHTEAFF
D: TRBD1; size: NA; V: TRBV11-2; J: TRBJ1-5; DNA: TGTGCCAGCAGCTTAACGGGATACAGGGGGGGCAATCAGCCCCAGCATTTT; CDR3: CASSLTGYRGGNQPQHF
D: NA; size: NA; V: TRBV10-3; J: TRBJ2-7; DNA: TGTGCCATCAGTGCAAGCCGGACGGCCACCTACGAGCAGTACTTC; CDR3: CAISASRTATYEQYF
D: TRBD2; size: once; V: TRBV10-3; J: TRBJ2-3; DNA: TGTGCCATCGCTAGGGAGGGGAGGACAGATACGCAGTATTTT; CDR3: CAIAREGRTDTQYF
D: NA; size: NA; V: TRBV7-3; J: TRBJ2-5; DNA: TGTGCCAGCAGCCAGGACGGCCAAGAGACCCAGTACTTC; CDR3: CASSQDGQETQYF
D: NA; size: NA; V: TRBV11-2; J: TRBJ1-6; DNA: TGTGCCAGCAGCTTAGCGACGGACTATAATTCACCCCTCCACTTT; CDR3: CASSLATDYNSPLHF
D: NA; size: NA; V: TRBV7-6; J: TRBJ2-2; DNA: TGTGCCAGCAGCCACAACACCGGGGAGCTGTTTTTT; CDR3: CASSHNTGELFF
D: TRBD1; size: NA; V: TRBV6-4; J: TRBJ1-2; DNA: TGTGCCAGCAGGGGGGACAGAGACTATGGCTACACCTTC; CDR3: CASRGDRDYGYTF
D: TRBD1; size: few; V: TRBV4-2; J: TRBJ2-7; DNA: TGTGCCAGCAGCCAAATCGAGGACAGGGATTCCTACGAGCAGTACTTC; CDR3: CASSQIEDRDSYEQYF
D: NA; size: NA; V: TRBV19; J: TRBJ2-2; DNA: TGTGCCAGTAGTATCTTCACCCCTTCAAGCACCGGGGAGCTGTTTTTT; CDR3: CASSIFTPSSTGELFF
D: NA; size: few; V: TRBV7-6; J: TRBJ1-2; DNA: TGTGCCAGCAGCCCCGCCGGAGGTGGCTATGGCTACACCTTC; CDR3: CASSPAGGGYGYTF
D: NA; size: NA; V: TRBV30; J: TRBJ1-3; DNA: TGTGCCTGGGTTGGCGTCTCTGGAAACACCATATATTTT; CDR3: CAWVGVSGNTIYF
D: NA; size: NA; V: TRBV28; J: TRBJ1-1; DNA: TGTGCCAGCACAATGGAGTTAAAGGGCACTGAAGCTTTCTTT; CDR3: CASTMELKGTEAFF
D: NA; size: NA; V: TRBV19; J: TRBJ2-7; DNA: TGTGCCAGTAGTATGAGGGCAGGGAGATTGTACGAGCAGTACTTC; CDR3: CASSMRAGRLYEQYF
D: NA; size: NA; V: TRBV28; J: TRBJ2-2; DNA: TGTGCCAGCACCGACTTTCGAGAAGGCACCGGGGAGCTGTTTTTT; CDR3: CASTDFREGTGELFF
D: NA; size: few; V: TRBV18; J: TRBJ1-1; DNA: TGTGCCAGCTCACCGGGGGCTACGAACACTGAAGCTTTCTTT; CDR3: CASSPGATNTEAFF
D: TRBD2; size: NA; V: TRBV7-8; J: TRBJ2-7; DNA: TGTGCCAGCAGCTTACCGGGACTAGCGGGGTTAAGCTCCTACGAGCAGTACTTC; CDR3: CASSLPGLAGLSSYEQYF
D: TRBD1; size: NA; V: TRBV9; J: TRBJ1-4; DNA: TGTGCCAGCAGCGAAACAGGGGGCCGGGAAAAACTGTTTTTT; CDR3: CASSETGGREKLFF
D: TRBD1; size: few; V: TRBV7-3; J: TRBJ2-2; DNA: TGTGCCAGCAGCTCCGGACAGGGGGGTACCGGGGAGCTGTTTTTT; CDR3: CASSSGQGGTGELFF
D: NA; size: NA; V: TRBV11-1; J: TRBJ2-1; DNA: TGTGCCAGCAGAGAAGGGACGTCGGATGAGCAGTTCTTC; CDR3: CASREGTSDEQFF
D: TRBD1; size: medium-sized; V: TRBV19; J: TRBJ2-7; DNA: TGTGCCAGTAGTATGTTCGCGGGACAGGGAAAAGACGAGCAGTACTTC; CDR3: CASSMFAGQGKDEQYF
D: NA; size: NA; V: TRBV4-2; J: TRBJ2-1; DNA: TGTGCCAGCAGCCAAGCTAGAACGGGTCTCAATGAGCAGTTCTTC; CDR3: CASSQARTGLNEQFF
D: TRBD1; size: once; V: TRBV28; J: TRBJ2-2; DNA: TGTGCCAGCAGTCCAACAGGGGACACCGGGGAGCTGTTTTTT; CDR3: CASSPTGDTGELFF
D: NA; size: NA; V: TRBV7-2; J: TRBJ2-5; DNA: TGTGCCAGCAGCTCGGGATTCAGAGAGACCCAGTACTTC; CDR3: CASSSGFRETQYF
D: NA; size: few; V: TRBV5-6; J: TRBJ1-2; DNA: TGTGCCAGCAGCTTGGACAACAACTATGGCTACACCTTC; CDR3: CASSLDNNYGYTF
D: NA; size: NA; V: TRBV19; J: TRBJ1-2; DNA: TGTGCCATTCCCACAGGGAAAGGAGGCTACACCTTC; CDR3: CAIPTGKGGYTF
D: TRBD1; size: NA; V: TRBV6-5; J: TRBJ1-2; DNA: TGTGCCAGCAGTAAAACAGGGGTGGGCTATGGCTACACCTTC; CDR3: CASSKTGVGYGYTF